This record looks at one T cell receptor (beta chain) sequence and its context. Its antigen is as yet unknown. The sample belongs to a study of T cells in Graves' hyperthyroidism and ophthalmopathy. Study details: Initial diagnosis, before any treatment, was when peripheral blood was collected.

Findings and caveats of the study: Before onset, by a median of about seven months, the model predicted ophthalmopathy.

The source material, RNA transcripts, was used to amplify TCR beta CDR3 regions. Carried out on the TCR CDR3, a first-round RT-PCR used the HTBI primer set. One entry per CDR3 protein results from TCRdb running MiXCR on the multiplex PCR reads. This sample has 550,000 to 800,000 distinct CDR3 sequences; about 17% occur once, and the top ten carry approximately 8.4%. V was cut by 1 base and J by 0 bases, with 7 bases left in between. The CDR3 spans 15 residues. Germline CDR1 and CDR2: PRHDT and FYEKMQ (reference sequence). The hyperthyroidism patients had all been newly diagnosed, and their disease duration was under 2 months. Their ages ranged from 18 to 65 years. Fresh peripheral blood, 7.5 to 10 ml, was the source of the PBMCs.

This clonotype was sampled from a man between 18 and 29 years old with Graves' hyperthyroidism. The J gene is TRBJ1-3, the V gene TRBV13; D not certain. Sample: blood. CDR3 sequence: CASSLDGISGNTIYF. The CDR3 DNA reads TGTGCCAGCAGCTTAGACGGAATCTCTGGAAACACCATATATTTT.